These T cell receptor beta chains were read from a single sample in a study of cytomegalovirus exposure and HLA in healthy donors. The repertoire was sequenced with immunoSEQ multiplex PCR; TCRdb's copy has only in-frame clones and lacks some. In the table there are a few hundred thousand clones, around 81% of which are singletons. Input material: PBMCs. These receptors were collected from a woman aged 55-69 years in good health and CMV-seropositive. Both conserved end residues are part of each CDR3. A D gene is named only where the DNA matches it firmly. Only some rows state a clone size, as once, few, many or a class for expanded clones.

CDR3nt,CDR3aa,v_gene,d_gene,abundance,j_gene,len
TGTGCCAGTAGTAAGGAGGGTTTCAACACAGATACGCAGTATTTT,CASSKEGFNTDTQYF,TRBV19,.,.,TRBJ2-3,15
TGCAGCGTTGTTCGGCTAGGCGCAGATACGCAGTATTTT,CSVVRLGADTQYF,TRBV29-1,.,.,TRBJ2-3,13
TGTGCCAGTAGTTTAGGAAGCGACGAGCAGTACTTC,CASSLGSDEQYF,TRBV19,.,few,TRBJ2-7,12
TGTGCCAGCAGTGCCCAAACAGGTATCTGGCTAGCGGGAGCTACAGATACGCAGTATTTT,CASSAQTGIWLAGATDTQYF,TRBV6-1,TRBD2,.,TRBJ2-3,20
TGTGCCAGTAGTATAATTGCAGGGGACTATGGCTACACCTTC,CASSIIAGDYGYTF,TRBV19,.,.,TRBJ1-2,14
TGTGCCAGCACCGGGATGGTGATCCAAGAGACCCAGTACTTC,CASTGMVIQETQYF,TRBV2,.,.,TRBJ2-5,14
TGCGCCAGCAGCCAGGCAGGCCCTGAAAAACTGTTTTTT,CASSQAGPEKLFF,TRBV4-1,.,.,TRBJ1-4,13
TGTGCTACTAAGGGGTCGTGGAACACTGAAGCTTTCTTT,CATKGSWNTEAFF,TRBV2,.,.,TRBJ1-1,13
TGCGCCAGCAGTGAAGCACAGGGTTACGAGCAGTACTTC,CASSEAQGYEQYF,TRBV10-2,.,.,TRBJ2-7,13
TGTGCCAGCAGTATCCAATTTAGCGGAGCCGGCTACGAGCAGTACTTC,CASSIQFSGAGYEQYF,TRBV27,.,.,TRBJ2-7,16
TGTGCCAGCAGCGTCGGACTAGCGGGAGGATCTTCTCGTAATGAGCAGTTCTTC,CASSVGLAGGSSRNEQFF,TRBV9,TRBD2,few,TRBJ2-1,18
TGTGCTAGTGGGACTAGCGGGAGCGCAGATACGCAGTATTTT,CASGTSGSADTQYF,TRBV12-5,TRBD2,.,TRBJ2-3,14
TGTGCCAGCAGGCTACTAGCGGGAGGCACAGATACGCAGTATTTT,CASRLLAGGTDTQYF,TRBV6-1,TRBD2,.,TRBJ2-3,15
TGTGCCAGCAGTTCCCAGGGGGCGGACTATGGCTACACCTTC,CASSSQGADYGYTF,TRBV27,TRBD1,.,TRBJ1-2,14
TGCGCCAGCAGCCAAGTCAGGACAGTGATACAAGAGACCCAGTACTTC,CASSQVRTVIQETQYF,TRBV4-1,.,.,TRBJ2-5,16
TGTGCCAGCAGCCAGCGCCAGGGGGCGAACACTGAAGCTTTCTTT,CASSQRQGANTEAFF,TRBV4-2,TRBD1,.,TRBJ1-1,15
TGCGCCAGCAGCAGCTTCCGGACTAGCGGGATTAATGAGCAGTTCTTC,CASSSFRTSGINEQFF,TRBV5-1,TRBD2,.,TRBJ2-1,16